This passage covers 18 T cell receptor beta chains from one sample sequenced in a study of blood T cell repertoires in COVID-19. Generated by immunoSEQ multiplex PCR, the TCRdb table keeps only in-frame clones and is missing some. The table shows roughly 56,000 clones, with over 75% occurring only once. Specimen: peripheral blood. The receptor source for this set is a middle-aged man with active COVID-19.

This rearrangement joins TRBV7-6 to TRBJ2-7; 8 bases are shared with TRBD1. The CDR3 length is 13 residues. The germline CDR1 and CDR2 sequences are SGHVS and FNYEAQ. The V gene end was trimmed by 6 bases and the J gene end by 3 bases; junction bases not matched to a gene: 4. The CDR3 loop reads CASSLTGVYEQYF. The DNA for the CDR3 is TGTGCCAGCAGTTTGACAGGGGTCTACGAGCAGTACTTC.

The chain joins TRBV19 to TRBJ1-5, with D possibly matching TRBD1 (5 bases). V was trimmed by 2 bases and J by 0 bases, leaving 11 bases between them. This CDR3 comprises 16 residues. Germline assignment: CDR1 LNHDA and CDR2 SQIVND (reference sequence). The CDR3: CASSIMTAHSNQPQHF. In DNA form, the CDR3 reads TGTGCCAGTAGTATAATGACAGCTCATAGCAATCAGCCCCAGCATTTT.

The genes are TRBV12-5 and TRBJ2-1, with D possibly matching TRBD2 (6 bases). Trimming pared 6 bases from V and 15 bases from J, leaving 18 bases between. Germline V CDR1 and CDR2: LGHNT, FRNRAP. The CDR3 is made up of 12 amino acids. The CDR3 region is CASGTPRLDMFF. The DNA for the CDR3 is TGTGCTAGTGGCACCCCTCGACTAGACATGTTCTTC. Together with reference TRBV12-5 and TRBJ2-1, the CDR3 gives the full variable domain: DARVTQTPRHKVTEMGQEVTMRCQPILGHNTVFWYRQTMMQGLELLAYFRNRAPLDDSGMPKDRFSAEMPDATLATLKIQPSEPRDSAVYFCASGTPRLDMFFGPGTRLTVL.

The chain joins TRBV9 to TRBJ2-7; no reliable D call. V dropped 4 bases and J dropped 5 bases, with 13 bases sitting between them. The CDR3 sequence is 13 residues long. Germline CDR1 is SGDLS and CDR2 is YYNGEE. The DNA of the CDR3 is TGTGCCAGCAGCCCTCGACTGGAACACGAGCAGTACTTC. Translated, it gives CASSPRLEHEQYF.

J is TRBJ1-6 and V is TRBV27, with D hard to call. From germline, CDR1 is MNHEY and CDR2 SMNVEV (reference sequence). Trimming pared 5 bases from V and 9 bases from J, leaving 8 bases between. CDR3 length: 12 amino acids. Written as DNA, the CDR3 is TGTGCCAGCAGTCCACAGACTTCACCCCTCCACTTT. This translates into CASSPQTSPLHF.

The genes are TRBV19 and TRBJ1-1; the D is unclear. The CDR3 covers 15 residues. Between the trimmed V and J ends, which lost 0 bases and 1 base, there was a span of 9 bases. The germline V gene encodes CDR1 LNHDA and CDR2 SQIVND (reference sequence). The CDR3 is CASSIEGVGNTEAFF. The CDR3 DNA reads TGTGCCAGTAGTATAGAGGGAGTCGGGAACACTGAAGCTTTCTTT. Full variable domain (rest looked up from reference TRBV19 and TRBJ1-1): DGGITQSPKYLFRKEGQNVTLSCEQNLNHDAMYWYRQDPGQGLRLIYYSQIVNDFQKGDIAEGYSVSREKKESFPLTVTSAQKNPTAFYLCASSIEGVGNTEAFFGQGTRLTVV.

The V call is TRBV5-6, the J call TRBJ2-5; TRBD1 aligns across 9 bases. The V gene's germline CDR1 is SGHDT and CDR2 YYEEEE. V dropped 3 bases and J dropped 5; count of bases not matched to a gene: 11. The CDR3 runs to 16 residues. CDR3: CASSSSNRGLMETQYF. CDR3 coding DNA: TGTGCCAGCAGCTCCTCTAACAGGGGGCTTATGGAGACCCAGTACTTC.

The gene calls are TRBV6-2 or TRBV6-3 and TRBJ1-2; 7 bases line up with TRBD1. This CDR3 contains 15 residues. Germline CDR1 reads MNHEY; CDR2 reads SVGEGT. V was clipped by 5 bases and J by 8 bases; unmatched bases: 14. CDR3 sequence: CASSQRPDRVEGYTF. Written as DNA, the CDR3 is TGTGCCAGCAGTCAACGACCCGACAGGGTGGAAGGCTACACCTTC.

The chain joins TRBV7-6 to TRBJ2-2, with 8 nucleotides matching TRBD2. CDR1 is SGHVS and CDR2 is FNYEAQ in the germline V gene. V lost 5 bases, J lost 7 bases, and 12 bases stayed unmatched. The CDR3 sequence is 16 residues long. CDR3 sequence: CASSTEGTRGSGELFF. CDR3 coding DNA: TGTGCCAGCAGCACTGAGGGGACTAGGGGCAGCGGGGAGCTGTTTTTT.

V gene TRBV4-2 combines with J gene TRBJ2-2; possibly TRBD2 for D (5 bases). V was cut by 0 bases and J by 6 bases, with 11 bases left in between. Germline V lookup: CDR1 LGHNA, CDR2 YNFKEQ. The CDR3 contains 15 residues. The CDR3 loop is CASSQEPGIAGELFF. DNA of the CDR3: TGTGCCAGCAGCCAAGAGCCGGGAATCGCCGGGGAGCTGTTTTTT.

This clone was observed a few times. The CDR3: CASSLRQGTDTQYF. CDR3 bases: TGCGCCAGCAGCTTACGACAGGGTACAGATACGCAGTATTTT. The gene calls are TRBV5-1 and TRBJ2-3; TRBD1 agrees at 7 bases. The germline gives CDR1 SGHRS, CDR2 YFSETQ. This CDR3 is 14 amino acids long. J lost 3 bases, V lost 2 bases, and 3 bases had no gene match.

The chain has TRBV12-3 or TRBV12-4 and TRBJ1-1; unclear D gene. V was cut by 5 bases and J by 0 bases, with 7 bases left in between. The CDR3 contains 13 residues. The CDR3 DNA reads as TGTGCCAGCAGTGTTCAGGTGAACACTGAAGCTTTCTTT. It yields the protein CASSVQVNTEAFF.

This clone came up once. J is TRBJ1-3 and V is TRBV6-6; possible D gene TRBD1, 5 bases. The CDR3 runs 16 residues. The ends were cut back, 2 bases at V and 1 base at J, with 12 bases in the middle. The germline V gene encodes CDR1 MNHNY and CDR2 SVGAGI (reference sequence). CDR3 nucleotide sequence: TGTGCCAGCAGTTACCCGGGGGGAGGGTCTGGAAACACCATATATTTT. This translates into CASSYPGGGSGNTIYF.

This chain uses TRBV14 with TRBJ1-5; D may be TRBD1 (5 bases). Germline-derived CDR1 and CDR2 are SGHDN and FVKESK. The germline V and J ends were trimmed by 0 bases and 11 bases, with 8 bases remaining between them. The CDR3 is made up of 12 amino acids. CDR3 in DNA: TGTGCCAGCAGCCAAGACGGGGGGGCCCAGCATTTT. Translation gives CASSQDGGAQHF.

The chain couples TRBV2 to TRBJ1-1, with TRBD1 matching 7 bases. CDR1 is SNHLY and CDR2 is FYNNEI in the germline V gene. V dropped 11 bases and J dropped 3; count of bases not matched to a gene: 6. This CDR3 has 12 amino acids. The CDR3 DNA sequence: TGTGCCCTCGGCAGGGGGTACACTGAAGCTTTCTTT. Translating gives CALGRGYTEAFF.

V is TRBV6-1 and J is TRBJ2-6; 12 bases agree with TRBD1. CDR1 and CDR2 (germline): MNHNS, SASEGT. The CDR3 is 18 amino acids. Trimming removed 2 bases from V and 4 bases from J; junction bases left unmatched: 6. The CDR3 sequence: CASSEWDRGLSGANVLTF. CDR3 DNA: TGTGCCAGCAGTGAATGGGACAGGGGGCTATCAGGGGCCAACGTCCTGACTTTC.

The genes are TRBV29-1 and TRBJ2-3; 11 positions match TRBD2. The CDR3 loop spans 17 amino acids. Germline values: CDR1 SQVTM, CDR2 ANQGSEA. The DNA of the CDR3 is TGCAGAGCAACCCTGGAACTAGCGGGGGACCGCACAGATACGCAGTATTTT. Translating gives CRATLELAGDRTDTQYF.

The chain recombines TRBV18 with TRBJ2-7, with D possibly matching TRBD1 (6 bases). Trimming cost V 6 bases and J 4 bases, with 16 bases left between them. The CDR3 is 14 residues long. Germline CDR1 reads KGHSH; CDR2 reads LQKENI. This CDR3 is CASSPGQRSYEQYF. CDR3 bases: TGTGCCAGCTCCCCCGGACAGCGGTCGTACGAGCAGTACTTC. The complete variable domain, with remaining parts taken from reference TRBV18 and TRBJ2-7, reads NAGVMQNPRHLVRRRGQEARLRCSPMKGHSHVYWYRQLPEEGLKFMVYLQKENIIDESGMPKERFSAEFPKEGPSILRIQQVVRGDSAAYFCASSPGQRSYEQYFGPGTRLTVT.